This record looks at one T cell receptor (beta chain) sequence and its context. The antigen this receptor binds is unknown. The sample was run on an Illumina HiSeq 2000. 5'RACE template switching, by which a universal primer site and unique molecular identifiers were added, was used to make TCR beta cDNA libraries. Synthesis of cDNA was primed from the TCR beta constant segment and was followed by two consecutive PCR amplification steps. Per the original workflow: MIGEC handled demultiplexing of the reads and grouping by UMI, while MiTCR was used to assemble and quantify clonotypes. To exclude erroneous sequences, any TCR cDNA sequence not supported by at least two reads was discarded. The tcR package was used for downstream repertoire analysis, and clonotypes were matched across fractions by CDR3 nucleotide sequence plus V segment. VDJmatch was used to annotate antigen specificity against VDJdb, with one amino acid substitution allowed in CDR3. One entry per CDR3 protein sequence results from the TCRdb reprocessing of the reads, with DNA left out. The V and J calls, along with clone size, are taken from TCRdb and not from the paper's own processing. This sample's records show under 35,000 distinct CDR3 sequences. The ten largest make up about 60% of the sample.

This sample was taken from a study of T cells expressing NK-cell markers (dated by TCRdb to 2018 to 2020). In the study overall: In sorted CD3+CD56+NKG2C+, CD3+CD56+NKG2C- and CD3+CD56-NKG2C+ T-cell subsets from several donors, TCR beta-chain repertoires were profiled. Of the eight sequenced donors, seven were found to be HCMV-seropositive and one was found to be HCMV-seronegative. The eight sequenced donors were randomly selected healthy volunteers, three men and five women. The libraries were sequenced on Illumina HiSeq 2000/2500, MiSeq or NextSeq, producing 2 x 150 bp reads. What the authors observed across the whole study: Whether the expanded NKG2C-expressing T cell clones were specific for HCMV antigens was left unclear. In several donors, the dominant CD3+CD56+NKG2C+ clonotypes were among the top 10 CD8+ clonotypes and accounted for about 1.0-7.5% of CD8+ T cells. Those dominant clonotypes were again the most abundant among CD3+CD56-NKG2C+ cells in several donors, at roughly 28.3-65%.

HCMV-specific IgG was detected in serum with a commercial ELISA kit to determine HCMV serostatus. Ficoll density gradient centrifugation was used to isolate peripheral blood mononuclear cells from blood. For CDR1 and CDR2, the germline V gene lists SGHTA and FQGNSA. The CDR3 numbers 15 residues from cysteine through phenylalanine. Only the protein is on record. Material for sequencing was blood T cells: a sorted CD56 or NKG2C T cell subset, CD4+ or CD8+ T cells, or bulk PBMC T cells (not recorded which). The sequence was collected from a woman between 18 and 70 years old in good health. The V gene is TRBV7-2 and the J gene is TRBJ1-5; TCRdb's D gene call, TRBD1, goes unchecked for lack of DNA. The CDR3 loop reads CASSFRTGTDQPQHF.